This passage covers 5 T cell receptor beta chains from one sample sequenced in a study of blood T cell repertoires in COVID-19. The data were produced by immunoSEQ multiplex PCR, yet TCRdb's version contains in-frame clones alone and is incomplete. The repertoire holds about 150,000 clones, with around 90% as singletons. Input material: peripheral blood. These receptors were collected from a man aged 45-60 years who had recovered from COVID-19.

This chain joins TRBV9 and TRBJ1-1, with D possibly being TRBD1 (5 bases). Trimming took off 3 bases at V and 1 base at J, with 13 bases between the two ends. Germline CDR1 reads SGDLS; CDR2 reads YYNGEE. This CDR3 is built from 15 residues. For the CDR3, the DNA is TGTGCCAGCAGCGGGCTGGGGCAGCGGAACACTGAAGCTTTCTTT. It codes for CASSGLGQRNTEAFF.

The J gene is TRBJ2-2, the V gene TRBV19; 10 bases match TRBD1. The CDR3 covers 16 residues. V was pared by 5 bases and J by 6 bases, with 9 bases of the junction left unmatched. In germline, CDR1 is LNHDA, CDR2 SQIVND (reference sequence). In DNA, the CDR3 is TGTGCCAGTAGTCCGGGACAGGGGCGTCATGCCGGGGAGCTGTTTTTT. Its protein is CASSPGQGRHAGELFF.

Points on this clone: A read error may be the cause here, since a much bigger clone is one base away. CDR3 region: CASSRDTVTEAFF. CDR3 coding DNA: TGTGCCAGCAGTCGGGACACGGTCACTGAAGCTTTCTTT. The chain uses TRBV27 and TRBJ1-1; a possible D gene is TRBD1 (6 bases). V was shortened by 5 bases and J by 4 bases, with 11 bases between the two germline ends. In germline, CDR1 is MNHEY, CDR2 SMNVEV (reference sequence). CDR3 length equals 13 residues.

This chain connects TRBV10-1 to TRBJ1-1; a possible D gene is TRBD1 (6 bases). The germline V gene encodes CDR1 WNHNN and CDR2 SYGVQD (reference sequence). CDR3 size: 15 residues. The ends were cut back, 0 bases at V and 0 bases at J, with 8 bases in the middle. Here the CDR3 reads CASSESGQMNTEAFF. DNA of the CDR3: TGCGCCAGCAGTGAGTCAGGACAGATGAACACTGAAGCTTTCTTT.

V is TRBV12-5 and J is TRBJ1-1; D is perhaps TRBD1 (6 bases). The germline V gene has CDR1 LGHNT and CDR2 FRNRAP. The CDR3 consists of 13 residues. V was shortened by 5 bases and J by 4 bases, with 11 bases between the two germline ends. CDR3: CASGLRGVTEAFF. The CDR3 region has the DNA TGTGCTAGTGGTCTCAGGGGTGTCACTGAAGCTTTCTTT.